This T cell receptor (beta chain) emerged from a study of blood T cells in healthy people across ages. As to this clonotype: Its target is not known.

The J segment lost 7 bases and the V segment lost 0 bases, leaving 8 bases of the junction unmatched. The CDR3 extends over 15 amino acids. CDR1 is LGHNA and CDR2 is YSLEER in the germline V gene. Isolation yielded PBMCs, at least 6 million per sample, in every case. Study-level results: Possibly, changes in expanded clonotypes were confounded because donor CMV status was unknown.

The use of a sample-barcoded 5' primer and a J-beta primer mix characterized a second PCR of about 7 to 12 cycles. With 12 random nucleotides, a template-switch adaptor tagged each individual cDNA molecule. Using its own MiXCR run on the 5' RACE reads, TCRdb lists one record per CDR3 protein. The sample consists of about 1 million distinct CDR3 sequences, about 23% of them appearing once. Another study also made use of these data, one on T cells of mothers and their children. As that report states: Mothers gave over 8.5 million TCR beta CDR3 reads each, and children around 3 million each.

The chain couples TRBV4-3 to TRBJ2-7, with 8 nucleotides matching TRBD1. The clonotype was recovered from a girl aged 2-10 years in good health. Specimen: blood. The CDR3 coding sequence is TGCGCCAGCAGCCAAGATCAGGGGGCGGCCTGGGAGCAGTACTTC. This encodes CASSQDQGAAWEQYF.